Below, 14 T cell receptor beta chains from the same sample are listed, as sequenced in a study of blood T cells in healthy people across ages. The use of a sample-barcoded 5' primer and a J-beta primer mix characterized a second PCR of about 7 to 12 cycles. TCRdb processed the 5' RACE reads anew with MiXCR; each CDR3 protein has one entry. The table has over a million distinct CDR3 sequences, about 23% seen once. These data were likewise used in another study, on T cells of mothers and their children.

Sequencing input: blood. The receptors derive from a girl aged 2-15 years in good health.

The V gene is TRBV5-1, the J gene TRBJ2-5; tentatively, D is TRBD2 (6 bases). V was trimmed by 4 bases and J by 5 bases, leaving 18 bases between them. Germline assignment: CDR1 SGHRS and CDR2 YFSETQ. The CDR3 has 15 residues. The CDR3 region has the DNA TGCGCCAGCAGCCAGGTCCTAGCGTCCAGGGAGACCCAGTACTTC. This encodes CASSQVLASRETQYF.

This clonotype showed up just a few times. This chain uses TRBV12-3 or TRBV12-4 with TRBJ2-7; 9 bases agree with TRBD1. With V trimmed by 4 bases and J by 6 bases, 1 base remained unmatched. CDR3 length equals 12 residues. The CDR3 loop is CASSWGQGEQYF. The CDR3 DNA sequence: TGTGCCAGCAGTTGGGGACAGGGCGAGCAGTACTTC.

The chain has TRBV24-1 and TRBJ2-2, with TRBD2 matching over 8 bases. V was clipped by 4 bases and J by 7 bases; unmatched bases: 7. Germline CDR1 is KGHDR and CDR2 is SFDVKD. The CDR3 is 15 amino acids. The chain's CDR3 is CATSDPTSVGGELFF. In nucleotides, the CDR3 is TGTGCCACCAGTGACCCGACTAGCGTGGGCGGGGAGCTGTTTTTT.

A few counts support this clonotype. Mismatch with germline at one junction end may stem from a read error. The chain recombines TRBV6-4 with TRBJ2-1; D is possibly TRBD2 (5 bases). Germline V CDR1 and CDR2: MRHNA, SNTAGT. This CDR3 has 15 residues. The CDR3 sequence is CASSDSEVRDNEQFF. DNA for the CDR3: TGTGCCAGCAGTGACTCGGAGGTCCGAGACAATGAGCAGTTCTTT.

Turning to this clonotype: A junction end diverges from the germline sequence, so it may reflect a read error. The chain uses TRBV29-1 and TRBJ2-7; no clear D. Germline lookup yields CDR1 SQVTM and CDR2 ANQGSEA. The CDR3 has 14 residues. CDR3 loop: CNVEDRRRSYEQYF. CDR3 nucleotide sequence: TGCAACGTTGAAGATAGGCGTAGGAGCTACGAGCAGTACTTC.

The chain couples TRBV29-1 to TRBJ2-7; a possible D gene is TRBD1 (6 bases). Germline-derived CDR1 and CDR2 are SQVTM and ANQGSEA. Trimming left V 4 bases short and J 4 bases short, with 14 bases between. This CDR3 contains 13 residues. The CDR3 bases are TGCAGCGTTGGGGGGCTTCTTTCGTACGAGCAGTACTTC. Its protein product is CSVGGLLSYEQYF.

The chain joins TRBV12-3 or TRBV12-4 to TRBJ1-4; 8 bases fit TRBD1. The CDR3 totals 16 residues. The ends lost 5 bases at V and 0 bases at J; junction bases unmatched: 5. The DNA of the CDR3 is TGTGCCAGCAGTCCGGGGACAGGAGCAACTAATGAAAAACTGTTTTTT. It translates to CASSPGTGATNEKLFF.

This clonotype has a handful of counts. The rearrangement joins TRBV29-1 to TRBJ2-5; TRBD2 is a possible D gene (5 bases). Judging by the DNA end, TRBJ2-1 fits better; the J call may be wrong. Germline V CDR1 and CDR2: SQVTM, ANQGSEA. CDR3 length equals 14 residues. The CDR3 nucleotides are TGCAGCGTTGTAAGTGGGAGTCGGGCAGGTGAGCAGTTCTTC. Residues: CSVVSGSRAGEQFF.

The chain is built from TRBV7-2 and TRBJ1-3; TRBD1 aligns across 8 bases. V trimming: 1 base; J trimming: 6 bases; junction bases outside the gene matches: 5. CDR3 size: 15 residues. CDR1 and CDR2 (germline): SGHTA, FQGNSA. The CDR3 sequence: CASSLDRGNQNTIYF. The CDR3, as DNA: TGTGCCAGCAGCTTAGACAGGGGGAATCAAAACACCATATATTTT.

The rearrangement links TRBV29-1 to TRBJ1-2; a possible D gene is TRBD1 (6 bases). Trimming stripped 3 bases from V and 4 bases from J, with 15 bases between. The CDR3 sequence is 14 residues long. The germline CDR1 and CDR2 sequences are SQVTM and ANQGSEA. CDR3 sequence reads: CSVDFGGPGYGYTF. DNA of the CDR3: TGCAGCGTTGACTTCGGGGGGCCTGGCTATGGCTACACCTTC.

The chain joins TRBV7-2 to TRBJ2-1; D is undetermined. Germline V gives CDR1 SGHTA, CDR2 FQGNSA. CDR3 length equals 15 residues. V was pared by 6 bases and J by 4 bases, with 16 bases between. The DNA for the CDR3 is TGTGCCAGCAGGCCTATAGCTATAGCATACAATGAGCAGTTCTTC. This translates into CASRPIAIAYNEQFF. The entire variable domain, with the rest obtained from reference TRBV7-2 and TRBJ2-1, is as follows: GAGVSQSPSNKVTEKGKDVELRCDPISGHTALYWYRQSLGQGLEFLIYFQGNSAPDKSGLPSDRFSAERTGGSVSTLTIQRTQQEDSAVYLCASRPIAIAYNEQFFGPGTRLTVL.

The chain recombines TRBV4-2 with TRBJ2-2, with 8 bases aligning to TRBD2. J lost 5 bases, V lost 0 bases, and 2 bases had no gene match. Looked up from germline, CDR1 is LGHNA and CDR2 is YNFKEQ. The CDR3 spans 15 residues. In DNA, the CDR3 is TGTGCCAGCAGCCAAGAAACGGGAGGGACCGGGGAGCTGTTTTTT. Its translation: CASSQETGGTGELFF.

The rearrangement uses TRBV20-1 and TRBJ1-2; D may be TRBD1 (5 bases). The CDR3 length is 11 residues. V was cut by 2 bases and J by 8 bases, with 9 bases left in between. CDR1 is DFQATT and CDR2 is SNEGSKA in the germline V gene (reference sequence). The CDR3 DNA follows: TGCAGTGCTAGATGGGGGGAGGGCTACACCTTC. This translates into CSARWGEGYTF.

V gene TRBV4-1 combines with J gene TRBJ2-1, with D perhaps given as TRBD1 or TRBD2 (5 bases each). This CDR3 has 17 amino acids. Trimming took 0 bases from V and 7 from J, leaving 19 bases between them. CDR1 MGHRA and CDR2 YSYEKL come from the germline V gene. The CDR3 DNA sequence: TGCGCCAGCAGCCAAGATTCGGACGAGGGGCCGACGAATGAGCAGTTCTTC. Protein sequence: CASSQDSDEGPTNEQFF.